The 30 T cell receptor beta chains listed next were all sequenced from one sample in a study of T cells expressing NK-cell markers. TCRdb re-called the 5' RACE reads and shows each CDR3 protein once, DNA omitted. The sample table sets out some 410,000 distinct CDR3 sequences. The specimen sequenced was blood T cells: a sorted CD56 or NKG2C T cell subset, CD4+ or CD8+ T cells, or bulk PBMC T cells (not recorded which). Every receptor here comes from a woman aged 18 to 75 in good health.

This chain joins TRBV7-9 and TRBJ2-5; TCRdb's assignment of TRBD2 cannot be checked, as there is no DNA. Germline CDR1 reads SEHNR; CDR2 reads FQNEAQ (reference sequence). This CDR3 spans 16 amino acids. The CDR3 sequence: CASSFRGGWLQETQYF.

The chain recombines TRBV7-3 with TRBJ1-1. Germline loops: CDR1 SGHTA, CDR2 FQGTGA. The CDR3 totals 13 residues. The CDR3 sequence is CASSSGLPTEAFF.

The chain couples TRBV20-1 to TRBJ2-3. Germline values: CDR1 DFQATT, CDR2 SNEGSKA (reference sequence). The CDR3 is 12 amino acids. This chain's CDR3 is CSASLGISTQYF.

The chain links TRBV4-3 to TRBJ2-7; TCRdb outputs TRBD1, but without DNA this stays unchecked. Germline CDR1 reads LGHNA; CDR2 reads YSLEER. The CDR3 has 15 amino acids. CDR3 loop: CASSHTGQGSYEQYF.

The chain has TRBV11-2 and TRBJ1-1. CDR1 SGHAT and CDR2 FQNNGV come from the germline V gene. The CDR3 has 12 residues. The CDR3 loop is CASSFKNTEAFF.

This chain connects TRBV6-1 to TRBJ1-1; without DNA, the TCRdb call of TRBD1 cannot be checked. CDR1 is MNHNS and CDR2 is SASEGT in the germline V gene. The CDR3 spans 15 residues. The CDR3 sequence is CASSEGGTGGTEAFF.

V gene TRBV5-1 combines with J gene TRBJ2-3; absent DNA, TCRdb's TRBD2 call cannot be checked. This CDR3 comprises 16 residues. Germline CDR1 SGHRS, CDR2 YFSETQ. CDR3 sequence: CASSFRTGISTDTQYF.

The rearrangement links TRBV6-1 to TRBJ2-2; lacking DNA, the TRBD2 call made by TCRdb goes unchecked. CDR3 length equals 15 residues. From germline, CDR1 is MNHNS and CDR2 SASEGT. The CDR3 reads CASRGGLAIDGELFF.

This chain connects TRBV5-4 to TRBJ2-7; with no DNA, the TCRdb D assignment of TRBD1 cannot be verified. In germline, CDR1 is SGHNT, CDR2 YYREEE (reference sequence). CDR3 length: 16 amino acids. The CDR3: CASSATGGHPSYEQYF.

The V gene is TRBV12-3 or TRBV12-4, the J gene TRBJ1-2. The CDR3 is 15 residues long. CDR3 in amino acids: CASSSGGPLKGGYTF.

The chain is built from TRBV6-5 and TRBJ2-5. This CDR3 region has 11 residues. Looked up from germline, CDR1 is MNHEY and CDR2 is SVGAGI. CDR3 in amino acids: CASSNRETQYF.

The CDR3 sequence is CASSLHPGGGSYEQYF. This sequence joins TRBV5-5 and TRBJ2-7; as DNA is missing, the TRBD1 call by TCRdb cannot be tested. Germline CDR1 SGHKS, CDR2 YYEKEE (reference sequence). This CDR3 spans 16 amino acids.

The rearrangement links TRBV3-1 to TRBJ1-2. Looked up from germline, CDR1 is LGHDT and CDR2 is YNNKEL (reference sequence). The CDR3 sequence is 13 residues long. The CDR3 is CASSQYSLYGYTF.

This chain uses TRBV12-3 or TRBV12-4 with TRBJ1-1; TCRdb's D call, TRBD1, is unchecked because there is no DNA. This CDR3 is 14 amino acids long. This chain's CDR3 is CASRPDRKNTEAFF.

This chain connects TRBV20-1 to TRBJ1-6; there is no DNA to check the TCRdb D call of TRBD1. Germline CDR1 is DFQATT and CDR2 is SNEGSKA (reference sequence). This CDR3 is 12 amino acids long. The CDR3 reads CSAQDRSSPLHF.

This chain joins TRBV27 and TRBJ1-2; TCRdb designates TRBD1, a call that cannot be tested without DNA. Per the germline V gene, CDR1 is MNHEY and CDR2 is SMNVEV (reference sequence). The CDR3 is made up of 14 amino acids. CDR3 amino acids: CASSSGTGAYGYTF.

V and J are TRBV7-9 and TRBJ2-1. This CDR3 comprises 12 residues. Germline V lookup: CDR1 SEHNR, CDR2 FQNEAQ (reference sequence). The CDR3 sequence is CASSAQNNEQFF.

The chain joins TRBV7-2 to TRBJ2-1; TCRdb's assignment of TRBD1 cannot be checked, as there is no DNA. Germline CDR1 SGHTA, CDR2 FQGNSA. This CDR3 has 14 residues. The CDR3 sequence is CASSPRGQRNEQFF.

The chain is built from TRBV7-3 and TRBJ2-1; TCRdb outputs TRBD2, but without DNA this stays unchecked. The CDR3 consists of 15 residues. Per the germline V gene, CDR1 is SGHTA and CDR2 is FQGTGA. This CDR3 is CASSLFTSGGNEQFF. Drawing the rest from reference TRBV7-3 and TRBJ2-1, the complete variable domain is GAGVSQTPSNKVTEKGKYVELRCDPISGHTALYWYRQSLGQGPEFLIYFQGTGAADDSGLPNDRFFAVRPEGSVSTLKIQRTERGDSAVYLCASSLFTSGGNEQFFGPGTRLTVL.

This chain joins TRBV28 and TRBJ1-1; TCRdb proposes TRBD1, but this gene call is untestable without DNA. The germline gives CDR1 MDHEN, CDR2 SYDVKM. CDR3 size: 14 residues. The CDR3 sequence: CASSSVGGSTEAFF.

The chain has TRBV7-6 and TRBJ1-1; the D call of TRBD1 rests on TCRdb alone, since no DNA is present to check it. There are 16 residues in the CDR3. Germline CDR1 is SGHVS and CDR2 is FNYEAQ. The CDR3 protein is CASSFGAGGSNTEAFF. Complete variable domain (other parts from reference TRBV7-6 and TRBJ1-1): GAGVSQSPRYKVTKRGQDVALRCDPISGHVSLYWYRQALGQGPEFLTYFNYEAQQDKSGLPNDRFSAERPEGSISTLTIQRTEQRDSAMYRCASSFGAGGSNTEAFFGQGTRLTVV.

The chain couples TRBV7-6 to TRBJ2-7. Germline V CDR1 and CDR2: SGHVS, FNYEAQ. The CDR3 contains 11 residues. This CDR3 is CASSSPTGLDF.

The chain recombines TRBV28 with TRBJ2-1; checking the TCRdb D call of TRBD2 is not possible without DNA. Germline lookup yields CDR1 MDHEN and CDR2 SYDVKM. This CDR3 is built from 14 residues. The CDR3 reads CASNLAGGDNEQFF.

J is TRBJ2-7 and V is TRBV7-8; TCRdb names TRBD2, which stays unverified in the absence of DNA. The CDR3 extends over 16 amino acids. CDR1 and CDR2 from the germline V gene are SGHVS and FQNEAQ. This CDR3 reads CASKEVPQLRSYEQYF.

The gene calls are TRBV5-1 and TRBJ2-5. Germline V CDR1 and CDR2: SGHRS, YFSETQ. The CDR3 sequence is 12 residues long. This chain's CDR3 is CASSLKGETQYF.

The chain carries TRBV4-2 and TRBJ1-2; no DNA is available, so the TRBD1 call from TCRdb remains unchecked. The length of the CDR3 is 16 residues. Looked up from germline, CDR1 is LGHNA and CDR2 is YNFKEQ. This CDR3 is CASRLGQGLSNYGYTF.

The V and J genes are TRBV10-1 and TRBJ2-3; TCRdb lists TRBD1, though no DNA is available to test this call. The CDR3 sequence is 14 residues long. From germline, CDR1 is WNHNN and CDR2 SYGVQD (reference sequence). This chain's CDR3 is CASSKRTGADTQYF.

The chain couples TRBV20-1 to TRBJ2-1; absent DNA, TCRdb's TRBD2 call cannot be checked. The CDR3 consists of 17 residues. The germline CDR1 and CDR2 sequences are DFQATT and SNEGSKA (reference sequence). The CDR3 here is CSAPKSGTSGRWNEQFF.

V is TRBV6-4 and J is TRBJ2-3. The CDR3 totals 14 residues. Germline V gives CDR1 MRHNA, CDR2 SNTAGT. The CDR3 region is CASSKSRSTDTQYF.

The chain links TRBV29-1 to TRBJ2-6; TCRdb selects TRBD1, and the lack of DNA leaves this call unchecked. The CDR3 contains 17 residues. Germline CDR1 is SQVTM and CDR2 is ANQGSEA. The CDR3 loop reads CSVRSGTGAAGANVLTF.